Each of the 12 T cell receptor beta chains below was sequenced from the same sample in a study of T cells in localized non-small cell lung cancer. The repertoire was sequenced with immunoSEQ multiplex PCR; TCRdb's copy has only in-frame clones and lacks some. The table lists 40,000 or so clones, roughly 77% of them singletons, with roughly 35% in the top ten. The sequences come from PBMCs, collected before any cancer treatment. The receptors originated from a woman between 40 and 69 years old with stage II squamous cell lung carcinoma.

CDR3 coding DNA: TGTGCCACCTCCCACCCCACCACGGGAGAGCAGTACGTC. Its translation is CATSHPTTGEQYV. V is TRBV6-4 and J is TRBJ2-7, with D maybe TRBD2 (5 bases). With 10 bases removed from V and 7 bases from J, the gap between germline ends came to 20 bases. This CDR3 is 13 amino acids long. Germline V gene sequence: CDR1 MRHNA, CDR2 SNTAGT.

The chain carries TRBV19 and TRBJ2-3; 11 bases line up with TRBD1. Germline CDR1 is LNHDA and CDR2 is SQIVND (reference sequence). CDR3 length equals 14 residues. J gave up 9 bases and V 9 bases, and 11 bases lay outside the gene matches. This chain's CDR3 is CASSQGQGARTQYF. The CDR3 DNA is TGTGCCAGCAGCCAAGGACAGGGGGCGAGGACGCAGTATTTT.

CDR3 loop: CASGTGENSPLHF. CDR3 bases: TGTGCTAGTGGGACAGGGGAAAATTCACCCCTCCACTTT. This chain joins TRBV12-5 and TRBJ1-6; 8 bases map to TRBD1. Looked up from germline, CDR1 is LGHNT and CDR2 is FRNRAP. Unmatched junction bases numbered 2, after V lost 6 bases and J lost 7 bases. The CDR3 spans 13 residues.

V usage is TRBV19 and J usage is TRBJ2-6; unclear D gene. The CDR3 sequence is 16 residues long. The germline V gene encodes CDR1 LNHDA and CDR2 SQIVND (reference sequence). Trimming left V 3 bases short and J 0 bases short, with 9 bases between. The CDR3 DNA reads as TGTGCCAGTAGTATCTCCCCGTACTCTGGGGCCAACGTCCTGACTTTC. It yields the protein CASSISPYSGANVLTF.

The chain recombines TRBV7-2 with TRBJ2-7, with 9 bases that match TRBD1. V lost 1 base to trimming and J lost 5 bases; unmatched junction nucleotides: 3. This CDR3 has 14 amino acids. Germline assignment: CDR1 SGHTA and CDR2 FQGNSA. The CDR3 coding sequence is TGTGCCAGCAGCTTAGTTGGGACAGGGCACGAGCAGTACTTC. Translating it yields CASSLVGTGHEQYF.

The chain uses TRBV9 and TRBJ2-6; 8 nucleotides agree with TRBD2. Per the germline V gene, CDR1 is SGDLS and CDR2 is YYNGEE. Germline trimming cut 4 bases from V and 0 bases from J; bases unmatched to any gene: 9. There are 18 residues in the CDR3. The CDR3 nucleotides read TGTGCCAGCAGCCCAACGGGGCGGGGGGTCTCTGGGGCCAACGTCCTGACTTTC. This encodes CASSPTGRGVSGANVLTF.

V and J are TRBV10-3 and TRBJ2-2, with 12 positions matching TRBD1. Unmatched junction bases numbered 8, after V lost 5 bases and J lost 4 bases. Germline CDR1 reads ENHRY; CDR2 reads SYGVKD. CDR3 size: 17 residues. In nucleotides, the CDR3 is TGTGCCATCAGTTCCGGGACAGGGGGCGGTGGCACCGGGGAGCTGTTTTTT. This codes for CAISSGTGGGGTGELFF.

The V gene is TRBV18, the J gene TRBJ2-1; TRBD1 might be the D (6 bases). The CDR3 sequence is 14 residues long. Germline loops: CDR1 KGHSH, CDR2 LQKENI. Trimming took 5 bases from V and 8 from J, leaving 16 bases between them. CDR3 in DNA: TGTGCCAGCTCATCCCAGGGGTTGGGTGATGAGCAGTTCTTC. It codes for CASSSQGLGDEQFF.

The chain has TRBV2 and TRBJ2-2; D might be TRBD1 (6 bases). V lost 10 bases to trimming and J lost 0 bases, with 9 bases between them. CDR3 size: 13 residues. Germline loops: CDR1 SNHLY, CDR2 FYNNEI. The CDR3 nucleotides read TGTGCCACCGGGACAACGAACACCGGGGAGCTGTTTTTT. Translating gives CATGTTNTGELFF.

V usage is TRBV7-3 and J usage is TRBJ2-7, with 7 bases that match TRBD1. Germline-derived CDR1 and CDR2 are SGHTA and FQGTGA. V lost 1 base, J lost 2 bases, and 8 bases stayed unmatched. The CDR3 is 16 amino acids. CDR3 sequence: CASSLSRTGQPYEQYF. CDR3 bases: TGTGCCAGCAGCTTAAGCCGTACGGGACAGCCCTACGAGCAGTACTTC. Together with reference TRBV7-3 and TRBJ2-7, the CDR3 gives the full variable domain: GAGVSQTPSNKVTEKGKYVELRCDPISGHTALYWYRQSLGQGPEFLIYFQGTGAADDSGLPNDRFFAVRPEGSVSTLKIQRTERGDSAVYLCASSLSRTGQPYEQYFGPGTRLTVT.

The gene calls are TRBV28 and TRBJ2-7, with 7 bases fitting TRBD1. Germline CDR1 reads MDHEN; CDR2 reads SYDVKM. The CDR3 sequence is 18 residues long. V dropped 4 bases and J dropped 1; count of bases not matched to a gene: 16. The CDR3 spells CASSSSTRQGRGSYEQYF. The CDR3 DNA reads as TGTGCCAGCAGTTCCTCAACAAGACAGGGTCGCGGGTCCTACGAGCAGTACTTC.

This clone occurred once. The chain employs TRBV7-6 and TRBJ2-5; 7 nucleotides agree with TRBD2. Losses at the gene ends were 0 bases for V and 5 bases for J; bases not matched to a gene: 0. The CDR3 sequence is 13 residues long. The germline gives CDR1 SGHVS, CDR2 FNYEAQ. The CDR3 loop is CASSLAGGETQYF. CDR3 nucleotides: TGTGCCAGCAGCTTAGCGGGGGGGGAGACCCAGTACTTC.